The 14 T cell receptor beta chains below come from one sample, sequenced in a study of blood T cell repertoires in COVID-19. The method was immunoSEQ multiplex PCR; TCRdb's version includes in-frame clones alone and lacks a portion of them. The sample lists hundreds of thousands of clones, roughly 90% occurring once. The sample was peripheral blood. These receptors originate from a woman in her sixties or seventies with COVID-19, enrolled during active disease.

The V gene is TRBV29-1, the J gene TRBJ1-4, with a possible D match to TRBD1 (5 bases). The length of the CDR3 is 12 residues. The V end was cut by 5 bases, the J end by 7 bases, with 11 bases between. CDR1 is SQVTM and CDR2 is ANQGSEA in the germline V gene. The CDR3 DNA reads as TGCAGCGTTAACAGCGGGGGTGAAAAACTGTTTTTT. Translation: CSVNSGGEKLFF.

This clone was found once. The CDR3 sequence is CASSMWGQSNEKLFF. The CDR3 DNA follows: TGTGCCAGTAGTATGTGGGGACAATCTAATGAAAAACTGTTTTTT. The chain has TRBV19 and TRBJ1-4; TRBD1 might be the D (6 bases). V lost 3 bases and J 3 bases, leaving 11 bases between the germline ends. The CDR3 runs to 15 residues. Germline V gene sequence: CDR1 LNHDA, CDR2 SQIVND (reference sequence).

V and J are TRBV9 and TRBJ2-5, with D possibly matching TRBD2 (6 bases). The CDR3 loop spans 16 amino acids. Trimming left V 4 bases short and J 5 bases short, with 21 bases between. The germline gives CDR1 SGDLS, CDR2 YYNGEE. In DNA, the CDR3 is TGTGCCAGCAGCTCCGAGGGTAGACTAGAGAGTGAGACCCAGTACTTC. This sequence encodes CASSSEGRLESETQYF. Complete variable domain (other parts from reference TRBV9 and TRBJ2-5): DSGVTQTPKHLITATGQRVTLRCSPRSGDLSVYWYQQSLDQGLQFLIQYYNGEERAKGNILERFSAQQFPDLHSELNLSSLELGDSALYFCASSSEGRLESETQYFGPGTRLLVL.

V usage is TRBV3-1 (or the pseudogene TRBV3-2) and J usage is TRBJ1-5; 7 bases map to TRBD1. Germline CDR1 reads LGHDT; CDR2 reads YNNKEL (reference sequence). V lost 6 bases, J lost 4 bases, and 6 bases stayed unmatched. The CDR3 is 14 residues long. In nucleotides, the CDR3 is TGTGCCAGCAGTCAACAGGGGTGGAATCAGCCCCAGCATTTT. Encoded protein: CASSQQGWNQPQHF.

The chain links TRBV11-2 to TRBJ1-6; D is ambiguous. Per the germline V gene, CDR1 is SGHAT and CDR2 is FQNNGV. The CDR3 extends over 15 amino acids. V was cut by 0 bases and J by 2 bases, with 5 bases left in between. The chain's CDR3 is CASSLDGTYNSPLHF. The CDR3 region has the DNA TGTGCCAGCAGCTTAGATGGCACCTATAATTCACCCCTCCACTTT. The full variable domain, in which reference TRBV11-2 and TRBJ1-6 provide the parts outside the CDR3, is EAGVAQSPRYKIIEKRQSVAFWCNPISGHATLYWYQQILGQGPKLLIQFQNNGVVDDSQLPKDRFSAERLKGVDSTLKIQPAKLEDSAVYLCASSLDGTYNSPLHFGNGTRLTVT.

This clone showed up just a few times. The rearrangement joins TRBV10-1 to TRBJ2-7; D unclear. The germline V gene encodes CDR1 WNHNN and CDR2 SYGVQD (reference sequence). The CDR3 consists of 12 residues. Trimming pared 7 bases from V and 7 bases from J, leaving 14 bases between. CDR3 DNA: TGCGCCAGCAAACAAGACCCTAGAGAGCAGTACTTC. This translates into CASKQDPREQYF.

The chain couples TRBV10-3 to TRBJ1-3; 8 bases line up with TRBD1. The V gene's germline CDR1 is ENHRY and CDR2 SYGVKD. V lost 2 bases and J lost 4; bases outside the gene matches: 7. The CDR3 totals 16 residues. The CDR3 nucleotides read TGTGCCATCAGTGAGCCGGACAGGGCGGCCGGAAACACCATATATTTT. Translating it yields CAISEPDRAAGNTIYF.

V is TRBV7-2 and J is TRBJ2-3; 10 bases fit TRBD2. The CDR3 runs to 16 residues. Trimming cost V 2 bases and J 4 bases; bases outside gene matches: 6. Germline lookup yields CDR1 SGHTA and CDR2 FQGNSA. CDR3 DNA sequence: TGTGCCAGCAGCTTACAGAGCGGGGGGGCGGCAGATACGCAGTATTTT. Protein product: CASSLQSGGAADTQYF.

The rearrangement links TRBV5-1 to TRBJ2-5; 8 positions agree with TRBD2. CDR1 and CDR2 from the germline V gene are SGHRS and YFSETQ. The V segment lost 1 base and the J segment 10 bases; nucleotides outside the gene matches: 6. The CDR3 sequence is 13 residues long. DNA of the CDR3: TGCGCCAGCAGCTTGTGGGCGGGGGGCCTCCAGTACTTC. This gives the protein CASSLWAGGLQYF.

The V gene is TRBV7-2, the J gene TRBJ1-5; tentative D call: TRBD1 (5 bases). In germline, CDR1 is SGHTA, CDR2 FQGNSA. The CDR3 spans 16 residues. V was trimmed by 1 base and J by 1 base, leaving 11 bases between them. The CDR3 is CASSLDSGMSNQPQHF. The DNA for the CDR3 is TGTGCCAGCAGCTTAGATTCAGGGATGAGCAATCAGCCCCAGCATTTT. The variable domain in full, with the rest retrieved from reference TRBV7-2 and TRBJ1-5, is GAGVSQSPSNKVTEKGKDVELRCDPISGHTALYWYRQSLGQGLEFLIYFQGNSAPDKSGLPSDRFSAERTGGSVSTLTIQRTQQEDSAVYLCASSLDSGMSNQPQHFGDGTRLSIL.

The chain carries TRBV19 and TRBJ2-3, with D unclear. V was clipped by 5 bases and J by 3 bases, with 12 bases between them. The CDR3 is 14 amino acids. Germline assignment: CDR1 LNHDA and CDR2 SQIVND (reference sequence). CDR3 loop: CASSPGFRTDTQYF. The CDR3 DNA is TGTGCCAGTAGTCCCGGGTTCCGGACAGATACGCAGTATTTT. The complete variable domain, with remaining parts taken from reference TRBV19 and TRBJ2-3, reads DGGITQSPKYLFRKEGQNVTLSCEQNLNHDAMYWYRQDPGQGLRLIYYSQIVNDFQKGDIAEGYSVSREKKESFPLTVTSAQKNPTAFYLCASSPGFRTDTQYFGPGTRLTVL.

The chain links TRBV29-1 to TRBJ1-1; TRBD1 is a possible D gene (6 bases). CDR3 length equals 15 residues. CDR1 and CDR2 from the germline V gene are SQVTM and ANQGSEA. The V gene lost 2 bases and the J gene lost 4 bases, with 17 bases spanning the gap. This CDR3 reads CSVEFRGLLSTEAFF. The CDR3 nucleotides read TGCAGCGTTGAATTCAGGGGTTTGTTGAGCACTGAAGCTTTCTTT.

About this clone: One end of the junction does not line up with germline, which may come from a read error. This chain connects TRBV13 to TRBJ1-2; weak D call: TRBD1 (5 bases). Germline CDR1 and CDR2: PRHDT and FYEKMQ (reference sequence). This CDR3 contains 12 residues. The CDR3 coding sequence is TGTGCCAGCAGCTTAGGTTCACAGGAGAATGTCTTC. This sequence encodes CASSLGSQENVF. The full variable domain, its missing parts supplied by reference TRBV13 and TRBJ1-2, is AAGVIQSPRHLIKEKRETATLKCYPIPRHDTVYWYQQGPGQDPQFLISFYEKMQSDKGSIPDRFSAQQFSDYHSELNMSSLELGDSALYFCASSLGSQENVFGSGTRLTVV.

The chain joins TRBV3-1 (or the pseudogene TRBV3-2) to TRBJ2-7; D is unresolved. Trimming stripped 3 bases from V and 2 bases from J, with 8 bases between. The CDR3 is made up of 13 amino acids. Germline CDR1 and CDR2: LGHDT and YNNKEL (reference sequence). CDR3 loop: CASSHRSAYEQYF. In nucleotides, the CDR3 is TGTGCCAGCAGCCACCGGAGCGCCTACGAGCAGTACTTC.